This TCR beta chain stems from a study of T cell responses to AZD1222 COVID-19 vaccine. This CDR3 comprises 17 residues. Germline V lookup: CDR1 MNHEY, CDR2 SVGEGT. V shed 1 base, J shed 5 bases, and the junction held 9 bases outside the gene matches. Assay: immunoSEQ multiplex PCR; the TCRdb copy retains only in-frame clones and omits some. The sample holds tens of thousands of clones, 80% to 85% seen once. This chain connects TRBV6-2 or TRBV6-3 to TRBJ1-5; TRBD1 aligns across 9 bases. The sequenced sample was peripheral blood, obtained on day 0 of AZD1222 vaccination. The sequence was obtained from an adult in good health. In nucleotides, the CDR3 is TGTGCCAGCAGTTACTACACTGGGGACAGGGTCGATCAGCCCCAGCATTTT. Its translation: CASSYYTGDRVDQPQHF.